This T cell receptor (beta chain) was observed in a study of T cell responses to AZD1222 COVID-19 vaccine. Study-wide points: The span of vaccine-associated CD4 TCRs extended across spike, with dominance at 160-218 and 743-854. Once two AZD1222 doses were given, Spike-specific TCR breadth and depth went up. At baseline, seropositivity was found in only six or seven AZD1222 recipients.

Comment on this clone: Its antigen is not identified.

Profiled with immunoSEQ multiplex PCR; TCRdb holds only in-frame clones, not every one. This table holds around 70,000 clones, around 85% found once. Germline CDR1 is SEHNR and CDR2 is FQNEAQ (reference sequence). The CDR3 totals 15 residues. The V gene lost 3 bases and the J gene lost 2 bases, with 13 bases spanning the gap. V usage is TRBV7-9 and J usage is TRBJ1-1; D may be TRBD1 (5 bases). The sequence was obtained from an adult in good health. The sequencing used peripheral blood, collected on day 0 of AZD1222 vaccination. The CDR3 spells CASSLGWGLNTEAFF. CDR3 coding DNA: TGTGCCAGCAGCTTGGGGTGGGGGTTAAACACTGAAGCTTTCTTT.